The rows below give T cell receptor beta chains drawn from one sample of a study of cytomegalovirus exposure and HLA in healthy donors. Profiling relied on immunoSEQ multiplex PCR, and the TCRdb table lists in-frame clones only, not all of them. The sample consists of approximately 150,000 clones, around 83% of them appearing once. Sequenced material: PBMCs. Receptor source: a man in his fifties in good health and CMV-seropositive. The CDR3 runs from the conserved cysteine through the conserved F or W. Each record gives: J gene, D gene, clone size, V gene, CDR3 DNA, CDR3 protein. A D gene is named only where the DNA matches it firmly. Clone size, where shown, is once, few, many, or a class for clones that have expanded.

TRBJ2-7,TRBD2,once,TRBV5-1,TGCGCCAGCAGCTCAACTAGCGGGGGGTTCGACTACGAGCAGTACTTC,CASSSTSGGFDYEQYF
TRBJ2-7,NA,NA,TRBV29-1,TGCAGCGTTGCTGGGCCTGAGAGCTACGAGCAGTACTTC,CSVAGPESYEQYF
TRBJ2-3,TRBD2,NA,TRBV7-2,TGTGCCAGCAGCATTAGCGGGAGAACAGATACGCAGTATTTT,CASSISGRTDTQYF
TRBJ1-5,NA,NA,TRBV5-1,TGCGCCAGCAGCTTTTTGGGCCAGCCCCAGCATTTT,CASSFLGQPQHF
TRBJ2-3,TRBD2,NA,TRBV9,TGTGCCAGCAGCGTAGGGGGTGCTAGCGGGAGCACAGATACGCAGTATTTT,CASSVGGASGSTDTQYF
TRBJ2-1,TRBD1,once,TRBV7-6,TGTGCCAGCAGCTCCTCGCCTGGGGGACAGGGTACCCCACTCTACAATGAGCAGTTCTTC,CASSSSPGGQGTPLYNEQFF
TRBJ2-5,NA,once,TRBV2,TGTGCCAGCAGTGATGCGTCGGCCCAGTACTTC,CASSDASAQYF
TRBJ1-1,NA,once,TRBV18,TGTGCCAGCTCACCACCCCAGGGCTTGAACACTGAAGCTTTCTTT,CASSPPQGLNTEAFF
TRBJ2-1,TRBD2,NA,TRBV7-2,TGTGCCAGCAGAAGGGGACTAGCGGGGGGGAGCTCCTACAATGAGCAGTTCTTC,CASRRGLAGGSSYNEQFF
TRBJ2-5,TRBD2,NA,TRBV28,TGTGCCAGCACCATAAGCGGGAGTAAGGAGACCCAGTACTTC,CASTISGSKETQYF
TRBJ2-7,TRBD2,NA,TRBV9,TGTGCCAGCAGCGCGGGGCCGGGAGGAAGCAACGAGCAGTACTTC,CASSAGPGGSNEQYF
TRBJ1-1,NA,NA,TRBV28,TGTGCCAGCAGTTTATCTGAGGGTTTCACTGAAGCTTTCTTT,CASSLSEGFTEAFF
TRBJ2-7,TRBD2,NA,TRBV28,TGTGCCAGCAGTCGATTTCGCGCGGGAGCAACTTACGAGCAGTACTTC,CASSRFRAGATYEQYF
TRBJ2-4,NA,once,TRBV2,TGTGCCAGCAGTGATGTGGGGGCGGTCAAAAACATTCAGTACTTC,CASSDVGAVKNIQYF
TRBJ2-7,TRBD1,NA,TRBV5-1,TGCGCCAGCAGCTCCGACAGGGACTACGAGCAGTACTTC,CASSSDRDYEQYF
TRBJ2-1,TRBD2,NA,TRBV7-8,TGTGCCAGTGGGACTAGCGGTTACAATGAGCAGTTCTTC,CASGTSGYNEQFF
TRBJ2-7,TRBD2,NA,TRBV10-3,TGTGCCATCGGCGGGACTAGCGGGGACTACTTCTCCTACGAGCAGTACTTC,CAIGGTSGDYFSYEQYF
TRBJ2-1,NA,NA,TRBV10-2,TGCGCCAGCATGCCGGGGGTCACATTCAACTCCTACAATGAGCAGTTCTTC,CASMPGVTFNSYNEQFF